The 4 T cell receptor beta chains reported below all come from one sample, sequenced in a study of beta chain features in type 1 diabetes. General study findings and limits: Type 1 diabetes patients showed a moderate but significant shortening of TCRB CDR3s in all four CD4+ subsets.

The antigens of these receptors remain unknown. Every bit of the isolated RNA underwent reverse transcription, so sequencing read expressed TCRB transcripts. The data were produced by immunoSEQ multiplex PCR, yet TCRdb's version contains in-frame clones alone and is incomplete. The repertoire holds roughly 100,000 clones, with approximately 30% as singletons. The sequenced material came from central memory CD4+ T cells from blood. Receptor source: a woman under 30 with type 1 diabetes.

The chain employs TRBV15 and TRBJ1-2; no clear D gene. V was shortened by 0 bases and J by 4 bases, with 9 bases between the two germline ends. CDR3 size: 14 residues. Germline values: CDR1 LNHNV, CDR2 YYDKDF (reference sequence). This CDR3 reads CATSRDLVRYGYTF. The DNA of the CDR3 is TGTGCCACCAGCAGAGATTTAGTACGCTATGGCTACACCTTC.

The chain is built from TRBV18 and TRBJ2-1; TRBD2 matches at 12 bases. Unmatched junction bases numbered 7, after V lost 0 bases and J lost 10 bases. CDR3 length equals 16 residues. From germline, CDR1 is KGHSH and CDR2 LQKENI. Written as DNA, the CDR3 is TGTGCCAGCTCACCACCATCTAGCGGGAGGGCCGGAGAGCAGTTCTTC. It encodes CASSPPSSGRAGEQFF.

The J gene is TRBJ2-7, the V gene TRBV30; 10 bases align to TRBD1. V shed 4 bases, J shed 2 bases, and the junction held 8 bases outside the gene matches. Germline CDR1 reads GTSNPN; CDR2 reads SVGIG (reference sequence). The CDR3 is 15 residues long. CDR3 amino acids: CAWTSGTGDPYEQYF. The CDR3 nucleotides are TGTGCCTGGACATCCGGGACAGGGGATCCCTACGAGCAGTACTTC.

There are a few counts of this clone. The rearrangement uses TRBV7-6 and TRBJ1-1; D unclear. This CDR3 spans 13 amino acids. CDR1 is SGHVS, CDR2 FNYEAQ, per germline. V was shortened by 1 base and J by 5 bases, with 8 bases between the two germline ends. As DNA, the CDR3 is TGTGCCAGCAGCTTAGTGCCGGGAACTGAAGCTTTCTTT. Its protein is CASSLVPGTEAFF.